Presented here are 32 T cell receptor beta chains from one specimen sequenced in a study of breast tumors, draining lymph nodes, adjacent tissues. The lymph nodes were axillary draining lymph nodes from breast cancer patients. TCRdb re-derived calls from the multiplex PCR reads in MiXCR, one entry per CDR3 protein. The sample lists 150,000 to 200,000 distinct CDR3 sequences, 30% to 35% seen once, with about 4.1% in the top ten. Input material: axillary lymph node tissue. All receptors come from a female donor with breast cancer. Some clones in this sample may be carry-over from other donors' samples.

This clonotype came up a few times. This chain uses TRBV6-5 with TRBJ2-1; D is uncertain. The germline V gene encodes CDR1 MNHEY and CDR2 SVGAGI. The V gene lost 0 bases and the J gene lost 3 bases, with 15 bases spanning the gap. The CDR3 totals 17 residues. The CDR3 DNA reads TGTGCCAGCAGTTACTCCAGACGGCCTATGGGCTACAATGAGCAGTTCTTC. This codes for CASSYSRRPMGYNEQFF.

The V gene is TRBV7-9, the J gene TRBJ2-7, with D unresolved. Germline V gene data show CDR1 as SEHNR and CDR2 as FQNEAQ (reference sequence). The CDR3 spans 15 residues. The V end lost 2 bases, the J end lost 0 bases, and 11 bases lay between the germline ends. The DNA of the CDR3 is TGTGCCAGCAGCTTAAAGGGTGTAAGCTCCTACGAGCAGTACTTC. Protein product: CASSLKGVSSYEQYF.

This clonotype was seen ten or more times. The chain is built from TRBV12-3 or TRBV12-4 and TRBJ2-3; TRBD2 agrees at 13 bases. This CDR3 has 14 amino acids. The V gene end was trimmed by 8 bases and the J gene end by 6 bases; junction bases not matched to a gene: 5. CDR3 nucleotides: TGTGCCAGCCAACTAGCGGGGGGGTCGGATACGCAGTATTTT. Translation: CASQLAGGSDTQYF.

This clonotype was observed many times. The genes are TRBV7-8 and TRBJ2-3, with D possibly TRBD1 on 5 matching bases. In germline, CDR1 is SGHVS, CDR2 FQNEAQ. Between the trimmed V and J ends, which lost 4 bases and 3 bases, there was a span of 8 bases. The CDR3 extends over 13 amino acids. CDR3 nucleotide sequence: TGTGCCAGCAGCTCGACAGAGACAGATACGCAGTATTTT. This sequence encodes CASSSTETDTQYF.

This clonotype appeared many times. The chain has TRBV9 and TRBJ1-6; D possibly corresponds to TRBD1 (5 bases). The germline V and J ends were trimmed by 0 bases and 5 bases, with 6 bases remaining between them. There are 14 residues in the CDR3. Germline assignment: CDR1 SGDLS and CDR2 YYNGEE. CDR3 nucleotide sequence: TGTGCCAGCAGCGTAGCGGGGGATAATTCACCCCTCCACTTT. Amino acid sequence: CASSVAGDNSPLHF.

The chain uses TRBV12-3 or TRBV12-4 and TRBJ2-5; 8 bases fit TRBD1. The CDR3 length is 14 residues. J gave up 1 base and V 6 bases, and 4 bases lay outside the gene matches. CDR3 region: CASRRQGSQETQYF. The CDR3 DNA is TGTGCCAGCAGACGACAGGGGAGCCAAGAGACCCAGTACTTC.

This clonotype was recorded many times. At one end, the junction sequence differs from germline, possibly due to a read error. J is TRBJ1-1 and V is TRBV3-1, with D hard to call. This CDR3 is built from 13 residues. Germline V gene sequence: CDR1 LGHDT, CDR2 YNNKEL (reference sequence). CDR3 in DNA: TGCGCCAGCAGCCAAGGACGGAACACTGAAGCTTTCTTT. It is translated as CASSQGRNTEAFF.

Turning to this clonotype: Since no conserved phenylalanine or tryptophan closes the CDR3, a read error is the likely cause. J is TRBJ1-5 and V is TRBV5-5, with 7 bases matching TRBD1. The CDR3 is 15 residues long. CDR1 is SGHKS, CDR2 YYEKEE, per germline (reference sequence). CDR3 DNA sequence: TGTGCCAGCAGCTTGGTGGCAGGGGGTAATCGGCCCCAGCATCTT. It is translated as CASSLVAGGNRPQHL.

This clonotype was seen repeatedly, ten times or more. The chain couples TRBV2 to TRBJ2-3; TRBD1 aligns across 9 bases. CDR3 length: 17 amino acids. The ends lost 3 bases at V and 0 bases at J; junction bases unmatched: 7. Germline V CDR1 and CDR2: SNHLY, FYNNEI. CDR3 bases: TGTGCCAGCAGTGATTCCAGGACAGGGGACAGCACAGATACGCAGTATTTT. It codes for CASSDSRTGDSTDTQYF.

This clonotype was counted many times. In nucleotides, the CDR3 is TGTGCCAGTAGTATCTTGCGAAACGGGGAGCTGTTTTTT. Its protein product is CASSILRNGELFF. The gene calls are TRBV19 and TRBJ2-2; D is ambiguous. CDR3 size: 13 residues. Germline V CDR1 and CDR2: LNHDA, SQIVND (reference sequence). V lost 3 bases, J lost 7 bases, and 9 bases lay in between.

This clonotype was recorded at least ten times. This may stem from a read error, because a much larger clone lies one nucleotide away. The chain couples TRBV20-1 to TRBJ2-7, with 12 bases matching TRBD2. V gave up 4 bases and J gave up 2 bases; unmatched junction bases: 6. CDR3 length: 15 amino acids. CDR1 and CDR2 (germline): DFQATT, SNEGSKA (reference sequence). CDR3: CSANRLAGAPYEQYF. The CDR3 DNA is TGCAGTGCTAATCGACTAGCGGGAGCTCCCTACGAGCAGTACTTC.

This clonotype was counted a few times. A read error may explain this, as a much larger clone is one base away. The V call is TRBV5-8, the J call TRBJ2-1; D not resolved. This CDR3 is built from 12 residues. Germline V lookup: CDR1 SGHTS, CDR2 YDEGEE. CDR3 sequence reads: CAGSLRYNEQFF. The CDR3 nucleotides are TGTGCCGGCAGCTTGCGTTACAATGAGCAGTTCTTC. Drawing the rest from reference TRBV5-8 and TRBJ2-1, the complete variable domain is EAGVTQSPTHLIKTRGQQATLRCSPISGHTSVYWYQQALGLGLQFLLWYDEGEERNRGNFPPRFSGRQFPNYSSELNVNALELEDSALYLCAGSLRYNEQFFGPGTRLTVL.

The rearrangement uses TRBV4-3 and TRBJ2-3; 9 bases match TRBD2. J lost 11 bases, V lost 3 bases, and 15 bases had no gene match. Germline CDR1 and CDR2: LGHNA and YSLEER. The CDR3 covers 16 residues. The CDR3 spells CASSQLFSGSLDEQYF. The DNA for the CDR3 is TGCGCCAGCAGCCAGCTATTTAGCGGGAGTCTGGATGAGCAGTATTTT.

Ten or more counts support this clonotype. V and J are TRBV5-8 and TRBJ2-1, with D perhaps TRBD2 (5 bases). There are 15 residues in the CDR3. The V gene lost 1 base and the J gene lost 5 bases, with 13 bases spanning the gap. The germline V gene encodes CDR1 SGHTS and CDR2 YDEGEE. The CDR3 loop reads CASSLSSSRDNEQFF. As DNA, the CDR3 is TGTGCCAGCAGCTTGAGTTCTAGCAGAGACAATGAGCAGTTCTTC.

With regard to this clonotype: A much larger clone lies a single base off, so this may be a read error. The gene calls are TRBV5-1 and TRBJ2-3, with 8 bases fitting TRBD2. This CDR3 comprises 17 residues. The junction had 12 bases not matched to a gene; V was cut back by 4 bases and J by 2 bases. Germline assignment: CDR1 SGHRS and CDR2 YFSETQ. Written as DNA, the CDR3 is TGCGCCAGCAGCCTCGGGGGGGGGGGAGGCCACACAGATACGCAGTATTTT. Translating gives CASSLGGGGGHTDTQYF.

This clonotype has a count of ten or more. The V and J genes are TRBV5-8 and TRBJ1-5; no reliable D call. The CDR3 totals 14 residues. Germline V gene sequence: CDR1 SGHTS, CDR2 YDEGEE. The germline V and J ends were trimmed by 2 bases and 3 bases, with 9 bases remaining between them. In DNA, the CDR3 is TGTGCCAGCAGCTTCGAGGGCCCCAATCAGCCCCAGCATTTT. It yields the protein CASSFEGPNQPQHF.

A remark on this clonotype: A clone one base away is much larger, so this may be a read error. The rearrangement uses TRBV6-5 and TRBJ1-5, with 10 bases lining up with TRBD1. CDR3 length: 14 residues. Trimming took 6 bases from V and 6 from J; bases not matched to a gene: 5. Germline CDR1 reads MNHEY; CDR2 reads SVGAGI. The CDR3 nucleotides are TGTGCCAGCAGCCAGACAGGGGGCGGTCAGCCCCAGCATTTT. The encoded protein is CASSQTGGGQPQHF.

This chain's CDR3 is CSAGTRDTDTQYF. Here the CDR3 DNA reads TGCAGTGCTGGGACTAGGGACACAGATACGCAGTATTTT. This chain links TRBV20-1 with TRBJ2-3, with 8 bases that match TRBD2. V trimming: 5 bases; J trimming: 2 bases; junction bases outside the gene matches: 3. The CDR3 contains 13 residues. Looked up from germline, CDR1 is DFQATT and CDR2 is SNEGSKA (reference sequence).

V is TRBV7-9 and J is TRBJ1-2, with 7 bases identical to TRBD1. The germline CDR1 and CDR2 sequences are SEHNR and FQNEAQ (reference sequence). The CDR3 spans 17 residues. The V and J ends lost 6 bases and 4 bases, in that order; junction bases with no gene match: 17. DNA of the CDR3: TGTGCCAGCAGGCAAATGAGTGAGCTTGGGACAGCCTATGGCTACACCTTC. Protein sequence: CASRQMSELGTAYGYTF.

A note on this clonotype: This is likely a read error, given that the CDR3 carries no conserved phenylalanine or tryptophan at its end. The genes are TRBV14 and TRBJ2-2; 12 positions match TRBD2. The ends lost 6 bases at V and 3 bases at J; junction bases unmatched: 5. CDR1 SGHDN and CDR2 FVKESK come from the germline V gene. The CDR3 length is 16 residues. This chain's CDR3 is CASSQLAGGYTGELFL. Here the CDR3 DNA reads TGTGCCAGCAGTCAACTAGCGGGAGGATACACCGGGGAGCTGTTTCTT.

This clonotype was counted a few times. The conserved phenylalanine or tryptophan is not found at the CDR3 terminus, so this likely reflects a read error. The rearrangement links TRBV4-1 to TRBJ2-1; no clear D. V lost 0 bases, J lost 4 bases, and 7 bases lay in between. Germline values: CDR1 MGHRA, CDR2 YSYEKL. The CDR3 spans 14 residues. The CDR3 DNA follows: TGCGCCAGCAGCCAAGAGAAAAGTTACAATGAGCAGTTCCTC. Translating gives CASSQEKSYNEQFL.

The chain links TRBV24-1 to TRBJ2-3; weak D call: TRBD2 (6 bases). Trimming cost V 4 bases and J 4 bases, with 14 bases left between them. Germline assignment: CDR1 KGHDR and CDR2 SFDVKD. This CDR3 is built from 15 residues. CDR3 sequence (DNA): TGTGCCACCAGTGACCCCACGGGAGTATCAGATACGCAGTATTTT. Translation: CATSDPTGVSDTQYF.

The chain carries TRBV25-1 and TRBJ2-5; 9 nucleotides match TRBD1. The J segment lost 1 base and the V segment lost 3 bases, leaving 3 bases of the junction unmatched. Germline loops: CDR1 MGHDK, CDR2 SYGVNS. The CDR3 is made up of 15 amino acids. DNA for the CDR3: TGTGCCAGCAGTGATTGGGACAGGGCCCAAGAGACCCAGTACTTC. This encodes CASSDWDRAQETQYF.

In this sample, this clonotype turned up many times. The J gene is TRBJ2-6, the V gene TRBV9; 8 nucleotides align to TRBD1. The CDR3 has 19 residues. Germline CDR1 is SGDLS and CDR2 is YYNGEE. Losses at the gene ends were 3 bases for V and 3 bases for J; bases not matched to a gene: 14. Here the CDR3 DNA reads TGTGCCAGCAGCGCACCGACGGGACAGGCAAAGGGTGGGGCCAACGTCCTGACTTTC. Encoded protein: CASSAPTGQAKGGANVLTF. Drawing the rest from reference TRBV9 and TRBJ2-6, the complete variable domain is DSGVTQTPKHLITATGQRVTLRCSPRSGDLSVYWYQQSLDQGLQFLIQYYNGEERAKGNILERFSAQQFPDLHSELNLSSLELGDSALYFCASSAPTGQAKGGANVLTFGAGSRLTVL.

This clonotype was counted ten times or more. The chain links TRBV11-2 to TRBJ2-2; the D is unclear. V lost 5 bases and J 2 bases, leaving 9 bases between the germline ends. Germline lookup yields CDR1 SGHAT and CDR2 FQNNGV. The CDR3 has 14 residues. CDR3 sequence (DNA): TGTGCCAGCAGCCCGAGCCCCAACACCGGGGAGCTGTTTTTT. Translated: CASSPSPNTGELFF. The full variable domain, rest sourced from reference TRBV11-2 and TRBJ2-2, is EAGVAQSPRYKIIEKRQSVAFWCNPISGHATLYWYQQILGQGPKLLIQFQNNGVVDDSQLPKDRFSAERLKGVDSTLKIQPAKLEDSAVYLCASSPSPNTGELFFGEGSRLTVL.

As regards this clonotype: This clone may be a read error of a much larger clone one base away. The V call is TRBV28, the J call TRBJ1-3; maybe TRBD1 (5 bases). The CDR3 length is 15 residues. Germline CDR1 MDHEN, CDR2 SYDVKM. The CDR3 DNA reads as TGTGCCAGCAGTTTACGGGGGGGTTCTGGAAACACCATATGTTTT. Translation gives CASSLRGGSGNTICF.

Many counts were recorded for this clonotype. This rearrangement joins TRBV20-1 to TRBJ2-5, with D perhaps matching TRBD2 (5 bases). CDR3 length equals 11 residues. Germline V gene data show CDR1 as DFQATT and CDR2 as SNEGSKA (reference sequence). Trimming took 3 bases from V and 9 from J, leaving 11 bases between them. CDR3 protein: CSASGLGAQYF. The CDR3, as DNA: TGCAGTGCTAGTGGCCTCGGGGCCCAGTACTTC.

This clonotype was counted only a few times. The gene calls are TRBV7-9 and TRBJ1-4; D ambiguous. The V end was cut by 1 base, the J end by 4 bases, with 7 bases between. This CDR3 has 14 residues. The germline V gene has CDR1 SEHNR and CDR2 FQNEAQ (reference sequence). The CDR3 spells CASSLEQRNEKLFF. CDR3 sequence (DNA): TGTGCCAGCAGCTTAGAACAGCGTAATGAAAAACTGTTTTTT.

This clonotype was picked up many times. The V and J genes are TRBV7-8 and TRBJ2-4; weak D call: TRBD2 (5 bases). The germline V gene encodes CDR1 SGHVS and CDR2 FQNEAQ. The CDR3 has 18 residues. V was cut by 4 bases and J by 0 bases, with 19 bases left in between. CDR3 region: CASSSDITKRVAKNIQYF. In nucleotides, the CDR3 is TGTGCCAGCAGCTCAGACATTACAAAGAGGGTAGCCAAAAACATTCAGTACTTC.

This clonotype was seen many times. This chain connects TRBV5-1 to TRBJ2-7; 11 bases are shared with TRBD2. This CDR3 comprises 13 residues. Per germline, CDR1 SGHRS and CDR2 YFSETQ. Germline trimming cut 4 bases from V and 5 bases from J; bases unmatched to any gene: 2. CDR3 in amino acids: CASSTSGSNEQYF. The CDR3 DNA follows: TGCGCCAGCAGCACTAGCGGGAGCAACGAGCAGTACTTC.

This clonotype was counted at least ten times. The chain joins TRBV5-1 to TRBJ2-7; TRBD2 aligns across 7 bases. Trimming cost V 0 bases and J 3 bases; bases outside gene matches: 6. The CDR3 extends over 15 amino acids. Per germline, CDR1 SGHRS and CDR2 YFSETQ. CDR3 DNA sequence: TGCGCCAGCAGCTTGGTACTCGGGGAGGGCTACGAGCAGTACTTC. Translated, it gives CASSLVLGEGYEQYF.

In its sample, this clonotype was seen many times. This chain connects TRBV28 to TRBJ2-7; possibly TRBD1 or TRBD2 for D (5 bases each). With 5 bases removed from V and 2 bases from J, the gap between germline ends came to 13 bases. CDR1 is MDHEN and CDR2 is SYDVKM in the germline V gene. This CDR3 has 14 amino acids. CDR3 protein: CASSIGTSTYEQYF. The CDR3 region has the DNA TGTGCCAGCAGTATCGGGACCTCGACCTACGAGCAGTACTTC.